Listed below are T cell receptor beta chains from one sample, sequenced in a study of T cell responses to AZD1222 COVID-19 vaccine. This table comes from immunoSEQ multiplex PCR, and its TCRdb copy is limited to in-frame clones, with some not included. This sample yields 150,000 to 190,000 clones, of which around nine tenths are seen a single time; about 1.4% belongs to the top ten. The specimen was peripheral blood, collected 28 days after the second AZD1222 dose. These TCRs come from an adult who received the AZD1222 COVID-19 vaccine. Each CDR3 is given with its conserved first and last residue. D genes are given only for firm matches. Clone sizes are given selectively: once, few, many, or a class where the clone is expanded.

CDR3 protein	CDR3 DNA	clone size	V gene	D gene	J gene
CASSRDLYTEAFF	TGTGCCAGCAGTCGGGACTTATACACTGAAGCTTTCTTT	.	TRBV2	.	TRBJ1-1
CASNFREVQPQHF	TGTGCCAGCAATTTTAGGGAGGTCCAGCCCCAGCATTTT	.	TRBV2	.	TRBJ1-5
CASNRAGLTGELFF	TGTGCCAGCAATAGGGCAGGGTTGACCGGGGAGCTGTTTTTT	.	TRBV2	.	TRBJ2-2
CSVDFGQGAEKLFF	TGCAGCGTTGATTTTGGCCAGGGGGCGGAAAAACTGTTTTTT	.	TRBV29-1	TRBD1	TRBJ1-4
CASSVAADRGYTF	TGTGCCAGCAGCGTAGCCGCGGACAGGGGCTACACCTTC	few	TRBV9	TRBD1	TRBJ1-2
CASSPRTSGRASEQFF	TGTGCCAGCAGCCCCCGGACTAGCGGGAGGGCCAGTGAGCAGTTCTTC	.	TRBV3-1/TRBV3-2	TRBD2	TRBJ2-1
CAWSVVGPGEKLFF	TGTGCCTGGAGTGTGGTGGGGCCCGGGGAAAAACTGTTTTTT	.	TRBV30	.	TRBJ1-4
CASSFPGQGREAFF	TGTGCCAGCAGCTTCCCGGGACAGGGGCGTGAAGCTTTCTTT	few	TRBV5-4	TRBD1	TRBJ1-1
CASSLSGYYNEQFF	TGTGCCAGCAGCTTGAGCGGATATTACAATGAGCAGTTCTTC	once	TRBV5-6	.	TRBJ2-1
CASSLGGDSEPQHF	TGTGCCAGCAGCTTGGGGGGGGACAGTGAGCCCCAGCATTTT	.	TRBV5-8	TRBD1	TRBJ1-5
CATSEQWKRAYEQYF	TGTGCCACCAGTGAACAATGGAAGAGGGCCTACGAGCAGTACTTC	once	TRBV24-1	.	TRBJ2-7
CASSQDPGQTYEQYF	TGCGCCAGCAGCCAAGACCCCGGACAGACCTACGAGCAGTACTTC	.	TRBV4-1	.	TRBJ2-7
CASSLFPPAGTGFNEQFF	TGTGCCAGCAGTTTATTCCCCCCTGCCGGGACAGGTTTTAATGAGCAGTTCTTC	.	TRBV27	TRBD1	TRBJ2-1
CASKGGNTYNSPLHF	TGTGCCAGCAAAGGGGGGAACACCTATAATTCACCCCTCCACTTT	.	TRBV27	.	TRBJ1-6
CASRPGTAPQETQYF	TGTGCCAGTAGACCCGGGACAGCCCCCCAAGAGACCCAGTACTTC	.	TRBV19	TRBD1	TRBJ2-5
CASSYFGGVDYEQYF	TGTGCCAGCAGTTACTTCGGGGGGGTTGACTACGAGCAGTACTTC	.	TRBV6-5	TRBD2	TRBJ2-7
CASRDSISPLHF	TGTGCCAGCAGGGACAGCATTTCACCCCTCCACTTT	.	TRBV25-1	.	TRBJ1-6
CASSPGTASNRPGNTIYF	TGCGCCAGCAGCCCAGGGACAGCATCCAACCGGCCTGGAAACACCATATATTTT	once	TRBV5-1	TRBD1	TRBJ1-3
CASSQDGADSAYEQYF	TGTGCCAGCAGCCAAGATGGAGCGGACAGTGCCTACGAGCAGTACTTC	.	TRBV4-2	.	TRBJ2-7
CASSKQGNTEAFF	TGTGCCAGCAGCAAACAGGGGAACACTGAAGCTTTCTTT	.	TRBV7-2	.	TRBJ1-1
CASSLRQGYNQPQHF	TGTGCCAGCAGTTTACGACAGGGGTACAATCAGCCCCAGCATTTT	.	TRBV28	TRBD1	TRBJ1-5
CASSHWTSGGGRLNEQFF	TGTGCCAGCAGCCACTGGACTAGCGGGGGGGGACGGCTAAATGAGCAGTTCTTC	.	TRBV14	TRBD2	TRBJ2-1
CASSRQVGGQPQHF	TGTGCCAGCAGCCGACAGGTGGGAGGGCAGCCCCAGCATTTT	.	TRBV3-1/TRBV3-2	.	TRBJ1-5
CASSLEAGGRDTQYF	TGCGCCAGCAGCTTGGAAGCGGGAGGGCGAGATACGCAGTATTTT	.	TRBV5-1	TRBD2	TRBJ2-3
CSASDSSRGHGYTF	TGCAGTGCTAGTGACAGTAGTCGAGGTCATGGCTACACCTTC	.	TRBV20-1	.	TRBJ1-2
CASSVAFRSTGELFF	TGTGCCAGCAGCGTAGCGTTTCGGAGCACCGGGGAGCTGTTTTTT	.	TRBV9	.	TRBJ2-2
CASSLRQSGSPLHF	TGTGCCAGCAGCCTCCGACAGTCTGGTTCACCCCTCCACTTT	.	TRBV7-9	.	TRBJ1-6
CASSLNNRGNEQFF	TGCGCCAGCAGCTTAAATAACAGGGGCAATGAGCAGTTCTTC	.	TRBV5-1	TRBD1	TRBJ2-1
CASSPRGGTGELFF	TGTGCCAGCAGCCCCAGGGGTGGTACCGGTGAGCTGTTTTTT	once	TRBV6-4	.	TRBJ2-2
CASSPRTGVVETQYF	TGTGCCAGCAGCCCCCGGACAGGGGTCGTAGAGACCCAGTACTTC	once	TRBV7-9	TRBD1	TRBJ2-5
CASSQVASSGNTIYF	TGTGCCAGCAGCCAAGTTGCCAGCTCTGGAAACACCATATATTTT	.	TRBV3-1/TRBV3-2	.	TRBJ1-3
CASSVAGASYNEQFF	TGTGCCAGCAGCGTAGCGGGAGCCTCCTACAATGAGCAGTTCTTC	once	TRBV9	.	TRBJ2-1
CASSEMSRALPHF	TGTGCCAGCAGCGAGATGTCAAGGGCCCTCCCGCATTTT	.	TRBV9	.	TRBJ1-5
CATGPGRQWWDEQFF	TGTGCCACGGGACCGGGACGACAATGGTGGGATGAGCAGTTCTTC	.	TRBV27	.	TRBJ2-1
CASSTRADTQYF	TGTGCCAGCAGTACCAGGGCAGATACGCAGTATTTT	.	TRBV25-1	.	TRBJ2-3
CASTGGVNTEAFF	TGTGCCAGCACAGGTGGGGTGAACACTGAAGCTTTCTTT	.	TRBV7-9	.	TRBJ1-1
CASGLVHGGKSNQPQHF	TGTGCTAGTGGTTTGGTACACGGGGGCAAGAGCAATCAGCCCCAGCATTTT	once	TRBV12-5	.	TRBJ1-5
CASSRTSASSYEQYF	TGTGCCAGCAGCCGCACTAGCGCCAGCTCCTACGAGCAGTACTTC	.	TRBV7-9	TRBD2	TRBJ2-7
CASSLASYQPQHF	TGTGCCAGCAGCTTGGCTTCCTATCAGCCCCAGCATTTT	.	TRBV5-8	.	TRBJ1-5
CASSQVEGSNYGYTF	TGTGCCAGCAGCCAAGTGGAGGGCTCCAACTATGGCTACACCTTC	.	TRBV3-1/TRBV3-2	.	TRBJ1-2
CASSFDRSGGNQPQHF	TGTGCCAGCAGCTTTGACAGGTCGGGAGGTAATCAGCCCCAGCATTTT	once	TRBV5-8	.	TRBJ1-5
CASQRSVQETQYF	TGTGCCAGCCAGCGGTCGGTCCAAGAGACCCAGTACTTC	.	TRBV2	.	TRBJ2-5
CASSYRTNEGYTF	TGTGCCAGCAGTTATCGCACGAATGAAGGCTACACCTTC	.	TRBV6-5	.	TRBJ1-2
CASSSPRGTMDTQYF	TGTGCCAGCAGCTCCCCGAGGGGGACTATGGATACGCAGTATTTT	.	TRBV11-2	.	TRBJ2-3
CASSVGTSGGNEQFF	TGTGCCAGCAGCGTGGGGACTAGCGGGGGGAATGAGCAGTTCTTC	.	TRBV7-3	TRBD2	TRBJ2-1
CAWNWGPTDTQYF	TGTGCCTGGAATTGGGGGCCCACAGATACGCAGTATTTT	.	TRBV30	.	TRBJ2-3
CASSTNRGNTGELFF	TGTGCCAGCAGTACTAACAGGGGTAACACCGGGGAGCTGTTTTTT	once	TRBV6-6	TRBD1	TRBJ2-2
CATQLNTEAFF	TGCGCCACCCAGTTGAACACTGAAGCTTTCTTT	once	TRBV10-1	.	TRBJ1-1
CASSPVLGYTF	TGTGCCAGCAGTCCCGTTCTTGGCTACACCTTC	.	TRBV12-3/TRBV12-4	.	TRBJ1-2
CASSVVGTEAFF	TGTGCCAGCAGCGTAGTGGGCACTGAAGCTTTCTTT	.	TRBV9	.	TRBJ1-1
CASSLVQGVNSPLHF	TGTGCCAGCAGCTTAGTACAGGGCGTGAATTCACCCCTCCACTTT	.	TRBV7-2	.	TRBJ1-6
CASSPNWDRDYNEQFF	TGCGCCAGCAGCCCCAATTGGGACAGGGACTACAATGAGCAGTTCTTC	.	TRBV5-1	TRBD1	TRBJ2-1
CASSPHPGTGFGNTIYF	TGTGCCAGCAGTCCCCATCCCGGGACAGGCTTTGGAAACACCATATATTTT	.	TRBV28	TRBD1	TRBJ1-3
CASSETGSNQPQHF	TGTGCCAGCAGTGAGACAGGGTCGAATCAGCCCCAGCATTTT	.	TRBV2	TRBD1	TRBJ1-5
CASSYQGHTEAFF	TGTGCCAGCAGTTACCAGGGGCACACTGAAGCTTTCTTT	.	TRBV6-5	.	TRBJ1-1